Listed below are T cell receptor beta chains from one sample, sequenced in a study of human T cells and chemical hapten exposure. Each CDR3 protein is one row after TCRdb ran MiXCR on the RACE reads. The sample records 300,000 to 450,000 distinct CDR3 sequences, approximately 5% being singletons. Specimen: whole blood, collected in connection with sensitization to the hapten diphenylcyclopropenone (DPC). All receptors come from a woman aged 50 to 60 with alopecia areata. Some clones in this sample may be carry-over from other donors' samples. Each CDR3 is given with its conserved first and last residue. The D gene is left open where the match is weak. The listing skips clone size in some rows; elsewhere it reads once, few, many or a size class.

D gene: NA; J gene: TRBJ1-1; clone size: few; V gene: TRBV10-2; CDR3 protein: CASRRDGGAFF; CDR3 DNA: TGCGCCAGCAGGCGGGACGGTGGGGCTTTCTTT
D gene: TRBD1; J gene: TRBJ1-1; clone size: many; V gene: TRBV4-2; CDR3 protein: CASSQVGNQGAGTEAFF; CDR3 DNA: TGTGCCAGCAGCCAAGTCGGAAATCAGGGGGCGGGTACTGAAGCTTTCTTT
D gene: NA; J gene: TRBJ1-1; clone size: many; V gene: TRBV20-1; CDR3 protein: CSARPLRRANTEAFF; CDR3 DNA: TGCAGTGCTAGACCTCTCCGACGGGCGAACACTGAAGCTTTCTTT
D gene: NA; J gene: TRBJ2-1; clone size: many; V gene: TRBV14; CDR3 protein: CASSQDLGRAHNEQFF; CDR3 DNA: TGTGCCAGCAGCCAAGATCTGGGCAGGGCCCACAATGAGCAGTTCTTC
D gene: NA; J gene: TRBJ2-1; clone size: NA; V gene: TRBV10-3; CDR3 protein: CAISGGIGTYNEQFF; CDR3 DNA: TGTGCCATCAGTGGCGGGATAGGAACCTACAATGAGCAGTTCTTC
D gene: NA; J gene: TRBJ1-4; clone size: NA; V gene: TRBV12-3/TRBV12-4; CDR3 protein: CASSYRDLREKLFF; CDR3 DNA: TGTGCCAGCAGTTACCGGGACCTGAGAGAAAAACTGTTTTTT
D gene: TRBD1; J gene: TRBJ1-2; clone size: many; V gene: TRBV7-8; CDR3 protein: CASSSRDRAHYGYTF; CDR3 DNA: TGTGCCAGCAGCTCCCGGGACAGGGCTCACTATGGCTACACCTTC
D gene: NA; J gene: TRBJ2-2; clone size: many; V gene: TRBV24-1; CDR3 protein: CATEGSMNTGELFF; CDR3 DNA: TGTGCCACCGAGGGGTCCATGAACACCGGGGAGCTGTTTTTT
D gene: TRBD1; J gene: TRBJ1-2; clone size: few; V gene: TRBV25-1; CDR3 protein: CASSEPGQASNGYTF; CDR3 DNA: TGTGCCAGCAGTGAACCGGGACAGGCCTCCAATGGCTACACCTTC
D gene: NA; J gene: TRBJ1-1; clone size: many; V gene: TRBV12-3/TRBV12-4; CDR3 protein: CASSGVDKDTEAFF; CDR3 DNA: TGTGCCAGCAGCGGAGTGGACAAGGACACTGAAGCTTTCTTT
D gene: NA; J gene: TRBJ2-7; clone size: many; V gene: TRBV30; CDR3 protein: CAWARDLVYEQYF; CDR3 DNA: TGTGCCTGGGCTCGGGACTTAGTATACGAGCAGTACTTC
D gene: NA; J gene: TRBJ2-3; clone size: NA; V gene: TRBV2; CDR3 protein: CASKDTMSTDTQYF; CDR3 DNA: TGTGCCAGCAAGGACACCATGAGCACAGATACGCAGTATTTT
D gene: NA; J gene: TRBJ2-3; clone size: many; V gene: TRBV10-3; CDR3 protein: CAISEKDTQYF; CDR3 DNA: TGTGCCATCAGTGAGAAAGATACGCAGTATTTT
D gene: NA; J gene: TRBJ2-3; clone size: many; V gene: TRBV29-1; CDR3 protein: CSGGTSDTQYF; CDR3 DNA: TGCAGCGGGGGGACTTCAGATACGCAGTATTTT
D gene: TRBD1; J gene: TRBJ1-6; clone size: NA; V gene: TRBV3-1; CDR3 protein: CASRTTRDRVSPLHF; CDR3 DNA: TGTGCCAGCAGAACCACCCGGGACAGGGTCTCACCCCTCCACTTT
D gene: TRBD1; J gene: TRBJ2-3; clone size: many; V gene: TRBV18; CDR3 protein: CASSPKIDRAVWTDTQYF; CDR3 DNA: TGTGCCAGCTCACCGAAAATCGACAGGGCTGTTTGGACAGATACGCAGTATTTT
D gene: NA; J gene: TRBJ1-1; clone size: many; V gene: TRBV20-1; CDR3 protein: CSARRGQRDTEAFF; CDR3 DNA: TGCAGTGCTAGGCGGGGGCAGAGGGACACTGAAGCTTTCTTT
D gene: TRBD2; J gene: TRBJ2-1; clone size: few; V gene: TRBV20-1; CDR3 protein: CSAGGSLNLTGTSGRVGHNEQFF; CDR3 DNA: TGCAGTGCTGGGGGATCATTAAATCTCACCGGGACTAGCGGGAGGGTAGGCCACAATGAGCAGTTCTTC
D gene: NA; J gene: TRBJ1-2; clone size: many; V gene: TRBV21-1; CDR3 protein: CASRDRVSGYTF; CDR3 DNA: TGTGCCAGCCGGGACAGGGTCTCCGGCTACACCTTC
D gene: TRBD2; J gene: TRBJ2-3; clone size: few; V gene: TRBV7-9; CDR3 protein: CASSASGTYTDTQYF; CDR3 DNA: TGTGCCAGCAGCGCTAGCGGGACCTACACAGATACGCAGTATTTT
D gene: TRBD2; J gene: TRBJ2-7; clone size: NA; V gene: TRBV7-2; CDR3 protein: CASSPDLAAYYEQYF; CDR3 DNA: TGTGCCAGCAGCCCAGATCTAGCGGCCTACTACGAGCAGTACTTC
D gene: TRBD2; J gene: TRBJ2-1; clone size: NA; V gene: TRBV20-1; CDR3 protein: CSARAGTSGAYNEQFF; CDR3 DNA: TGCAGTGCCCGAGCCGGGACTAGCGGGGCTTACAATGAGCAGTTCTTC
D gene: NA; J gene: TRBJ2-7; clone size: many; V gene: TRBV29-1; CDR3 protein: CSVGGSWPSYEQYF; CDR3 DNA: TGCAGCGTCGGCGGAAGCTGGCCCTCCTACGAGCAGTACTTC
D gene: TRBD1; J gene: TRBJ1-2; clone size: many; V gene: TRBV19; CDR3 protein: CASSQPGQDLYGYTF; CDR3 DNA: TGTGCCAGTAGCCAACCGGGACAGGACCTCTATGGCTACACCTTC
D gene: NA; J gene: TRBJ2-5; clone size: few; V gene: TRBV6-6; CDR3 protein: CASSRGMETQYF; CDR3 DNA: TGTGCCAGCAGCCGTGGTATGGAGACCCAGTACTTC
D gene: TRBD1; J gene: TRBJ1-1; clone size: NA; V gene: TRBV6-6; CDR3 protein: CASVRDRGDTEAFF; CDR3 DNA: TGTGCCAGTGTCCGGGACAGGGGAGACACTGAAGCTTTCTTT
D gene: TRBD2; J gene: TRBJ2-7; clone size: few; V gene: TRBV28; CDR3 protein: CASLPGTSGSYEQYF; CDR3 DNA: TGTGCCAGCCTACCTGGGACTAGCGGGAGCTACGAGCAGTACTTC
D gene: NA; J gene: TRBJ2-3; clone size: many; V gene: TRBV2; CDR3 protein: CASSSGRNTDTQYF; CDR3 DNA: TGTGCCAGCAGTTCTGGCCGTAACACAGATACGCAGTATTTT
D gene: NA; J gene: TRBJ1-5; clone size: many; V gene: TRBV29-1; CDR3 protein: CSVVPGDSNQPQHF; CDR3 DNA: TGCAGCGTTGTTCCGGGGGACAGCAATCAGCCCCAGCATTTT
D gene: NA; J gene: TRBJ1-1; clone size: NA; V gene: TRBV20-1; CDR3 protein: CSARDRTVNTEAFF; CDR3 DNA: TGCAGTGCTAGAGATCGGACGGTGAACACTGAAGCTTTCTTT
D gene: TRBD1; J gene: TRBJ2-5; clone size: few; V gene: TRBV14; CDR3 protein: CASSQGRTGGKTQYF; CDR3 DNA: TGTGCCAGCAGCCAAGGTCGGACAGGGGGAAAGACCCAGTACTTC
D gene: TRBD2; J gene: TRBJ2-3; clone size: few; V gene: TRBV20-1; CDR3 protein: CSARVTSGGDTQYF; CDR3 DNA: TGCAGTGCTAGAGTGACTAGCGGGGGAGATACGCAGTATTTT
D gene: TRBD1; J gene: TRBJ1-5; clone size: NA; V gene: TRBV28; CDR3 protein: CASSLQGAQHQPQHF; CDR3 DNA: TGTGCCAGCAGTCTACAGGGGGCGCAACATCAGCCCCAGCATTTT